The rows below give T cell receptor beta chains drawn from one sample of a study of Ad26.COV2.S vaccination and SARS-CoV-2 variants. The method was immunoSEQ multiplex PCR; TCRdb's version includes in-frame clones alone and lacks a portion of them. This table has about 350,000 clones, approximately 86% appearing once. The specimen was peripheral blood, collected in a trial of Ad26.COV2.S vaccine versus placebo. These receptors all stem from a person aged 18-60 years who received the Ad26.COV2.S COVID-19 vaccine or a placebo. Each CDR3 is given with its conserved first and last residue. The D gene is left open where the match is weak. Only part of the rows carry a size: once, few, many, or a class if the clone is expanded.

size: few; D: TRBD2; J: TRBJ2-5; V: TRBV7-7; CDR3: CASSLLAGGLQETQYF; DNA: TGTGCTAGCAGCCTACTAGCGGGGGGACTCCAAGAGACCCAGTACTTC
size: once; D: .; J: TRBJ2-6; V: TRBV27; CDR3: CASSFLGKQGKTGANVLTF; DNA: TGTGCCAGCAGTTTTTTAGGAAAACAGGGAAAAACTGGGGCCAACGTCCTGACTTTC
size: .; D: TRBD2; J: TRBJ2-5; V: TRBV7-8; CDR3: CASRGLATQETQYF; DNA: TGTGCCAGCAGGGGACTAGCGACCCAAGAGACCCAGTACTTC
size: .; D: TRBD2; J: TRBJ2-1; V: TRBV7-2; CDR3: CASSFPSGYEQFF; DNA: TGTGCCAGCAGCTTCCCTAGCGGCTATGAGCAGTTCTTC
size: few; D: .; J: TRBJ1-1; V: TRBV19; CDR3: CASSTGGNTEAFF; DNA: TGTGCCAGTAGTACAGGAGGTAACACTGAAGCTTTCTTT
size: .; D: .; J: TRBJ1-2; V: TRBV7-2; CDR3: CASSYTGTRYGYTF; DNA: TGTGCCAGCAGCTACACCGGGACACGGTATGGCTACACCTTC
size: .; D: .; J: TRBJ2-2; V: TRBV4-1; CDR3: CASSQGPRTTDSGELFF; DNA: TGCGCCAGCAGCCAAGGGCCGAGAACCACCGACAGCGGGGAGCTGTTTTTT
size: .; D: .; J: TRBJ1-5; V: TRBV28; CDR3: CASSLELGGIQPQHF; DNA: TGTGCCAGCAGTTTAGAACTGGGAGGGATTCAGCCCCAGCATTTT
size: .; D: TRBD1; J: TRBJ1-3; V: TRBV4-1; CDR3: CASSRWGQAPGNTIYF; DNA: TGCGCCAGCAGCAGATGGGGACAGGCGCCTGGAAACACCATATATTTT
size: .; D: .; J: TRBJ2-5; V: TRBV6-5; CDR3: CASTVGGLETQYF; DNA: TGTGCCAGCACCGTCGGGGGGCTTGAGACCCAGTACTTC
size: once; D: .; J: TRBJ2-2; V: TRBV10-3; CDR3: CAISESGYTNTGELFF; DNA: TGTGCCATCAGTGAGTCGGGCTACACGAACACCGGGGAGCTGTTTTTT
size: .; D: TRBD1; J: TRBJ2-7; V: TRBV5-1; CDR3: CASSSLGTGHNEQYF; DNA: TGCGCCAGCAGCTCGTTGGGGACAGGGCACAACGAGCAGTACTTC
size: .; D: TRBD2; J: TRBJ2-1; V: TRBV18; CDR3: CASSPPPAGGEQFF; DNA: TGTGCCAGCTCACCGCCCCCAGCGGGGGGTGAGCAGTTCTTC
size: .; D: TRBD2; J: TRBJ2-1; V: TRBV9; CDR3: CASSMDSAGVREQFF; DNA: TGTGCCAGCAGCATGGACTCAGCGGGAGTTCGGGAGCAGTTCTTC
size: .; D: TRBD2; J: TRBJ2-5; V: TRBV19; CDR3: CASARTSGETQYF; DNA: TGTGCCAGTGCACGTACTAGCGGGGAGACCCAGTACTTC
size: .; D: .; J: TRBJ1-2; V: TRBV6-1; CDR3: CASGEGWNYGYTF; DNA: TGTGCCAGCGGTGAAGGGTGGAACTATGGCTACACCTTC
size: .; D: .; J: TRBJ2-5; V: TRBV7-2; CDR3: CASSPQGGEETQYF; DNA: TGTGCCAGCAGCCCCCAGGGCGGAGAAGAGACCCAGTACTTC
size: once; D: TRBD1; J: TRBJ1-5; V: TRBV19; CDR3: CASSILGQGGQPQHF; DNA: TGTGCCAGTAGTATCCTGGGACAGGGAGGTCAGCCCCAGCATTTT
size: .; D: TRBD1; J: TRBJ1-1; V: TRBV5-1; CDR3: CASSLGTDGEAFF; DNA: TGCGCCAGCAGCTTAGGGACAGATGGTGAAGCTTTCTTT
size: .; D: TRBD1; J: TRBJ2-5; V: TRBV25-1; CDR3: CASSPKGTGGRETQYF; DNA: TGTGCCAGCAGTCCTAAAGGGACAGGGGGCAGGGAGACCCAGTACTTC
size: .; D: TRBD2; J: TRBJ2-1; V: TRBV11-1; CDR3: CASSFGDYNNEQFF; DNA: TGTGCCAGCAGCTTTGGGGACTATAACAATGAGCAGTTCTTC
size: .; D: .; J: TRBJ2-2; V: TRBV19; CDR3: CASSISGNTGELFF; DNA: TGTGCCAGTAGTATTAGTGGGAACACCGGGGAGCTGTTTTTT
size: few; D: .; J: TRBJ1-1; V: TRBV3-1/TRBV3-2; CDR3: CASSQATGFPEAFF; DNA: TGTGCCAGCAGCCAAGCTACCGGGTTCCCTGAAGCTTTCTTT
size: .; D: .; J: TRBJ1-1; V: TRBV28; CDR3: CASSDEDRTTEAFF; DNA: TGTGCCAGCAGTGACGAAGACAGGACCACTGAAGCTTTCTTT
size: .; D: TRBD1; J: TRBJ1-1; V: TRBV5-4; CDR3: CASTARDRGEGAEAFF; DNA: TGTGCCAGCACTGCACGGGACAGGGGGGAAGGGGCTGAAGCTTTCTTT
size: once; D: TRBD2; J: TRBJ2-1; V: TRBV5-6; CDR3: CASSRLAGGLRLNEQFF; DNA: TGTGCCAGCAGTCGACTAGCGGGGGGCCTTCGACTCAATGAGCAGTTCTTC
size: once; D: TRBD1; J: TRBJ1-4; V: TRBV9; CDR3: CASSVGGDRAEKLFF; DNA: TGTGCCAGCAGCGTAGGGGGGGACAGGGCTGAAAAACTGTTTTTT
size: once; D: TRBD1; J: TRBJ2-1; V: TRBV12-3/TRBV12-4; CDR3: CASRAGQAMGQFF; DNA: TGTGCCAGCAGAGCTGGACAGGCCATGGGGCAGTTCTTC
size: few; D: TRBD1; J: TRBJ1-1; V: TRBV11-1; CDR3: CASSRRTGGGTEAFF; DNA: TGTGCCAGCAGCCGCCGGACAGGGGGAGGCACTGAAGCTTTCTTT
size: .; D: .; J: TRBJ1-2; V: TRBV9; CDR3: CASSVVQGRRGFGYTF; DNA: TGTGCCAGCAGCGTAGTACAGGGCAGGAGGGGCTTTGGCTACACCTTC
size: .; D: .; J: TRBJ1-1; V: TRBV3-1/TRBV3-2; CDR3: CASSQAAYNTEAFF; DNA: TGTGCCAGCAGCCAGGCAGCCTACAACACTGAAGCTTTCTTT
size: .; D: .; J: TRBJ1-2; V: TRBV3-1/TRBV3-2; CDR3: CASSQDLGGRGDYGYTF; DNA: TGTGCCAGCAGCCAAGATCTTGGCGGCAGGGGCGACTATGGCTACACCTTC
size: .; D: .; J: TRBJ1-1; V: TRBV6-4; CDR3: CASSPDGALPTEAFF; DNA: TGTGCCAGCAGTCCCGATGGGGCGCTACCTACTGAAGCTTTCTTT
size: .; D: TRBD2; J: TRBJ2-1; V: TRBV4-2; CDR3: CASSLSGGAGNEQFF; DNA: TGTGCCAGCAGCCTTAGCGGGGGGGCCGGCAATGAGCAGTTCTTC
size: .; D: .; J: TRBJ2-7; V: TRBV5-4; CDR3: CASSLDPGQISSYEQYF; DNA: TGTGCCAGCAGCTTAGACCCAGGCCAAATCAGCTCCTACGAGCAGTACTTC
size: .; D: .; J: TRBJ1-1; V: TRBV27; CDR3: CASSLNPGLTTEAFF; DNA: TGTGCCAGCAGTTTAAATCCAGGGTTGACCACTGAAGCTTTCTTT
size: many; D: TRBD1; J: TRBJ1-5; V: TRBV11-1; CDR3: CASSINRGQPQHF; DNA: TGTGCCAGCAGCATAAACAGGGGACAGCCCCAGCATTTT
size: .; D: .; J: TRBJ1-1; V: TRBV30; CDR3: CAWSVIQARGEAFF; DNA: TGTGCCTGGAGCGTGATACAGGCGCGAGGTGAAGCTTTCTTT
size: .; D: TRBD2; J: TRBJ2-4; V: TRBV7-9; CDR3: CASTPSLAGEFGTKNIQYF; DNA: TGTGCCAGCACCCCCAGCCTAGCGGGAGAATTCGGAACCAAAAACATTCAGTACTTC
size: .; D: .; J: TRBJ1-1; V: TRBV9; CDR3: CASSVELTQPATNTEAFF; DNA: TGTGCCAGCAGCGTAGAGCTCACCCAACCCGCTACGAACACTGAAGCTTTCTTT
size: .; D: TRBD2; J: TRBJ2-7; V: TRBV11-1; CDR3: CASSPWSGRGYEQYF; DNA: TGTGCCAGCAGCCCCTGGTCTGGGAGGGGTTACGAGCAGTACTTC
size: few; D: .; J: TRBJ2-7; V: TRBV4-1; CDR3: CASSQDRYYEQYF; DNA: TGCGCCAGCAGCCAAGACAGATACTACGAGCAGTACTTC
size: .; D: .; J: TRBJ2-5; V: TRBV7-2; CDR3: CASSFVATGQETQYF; DNA: TGTGCCAGCAGCTTCGTTGCAACAGGCCAAGAGACCCAGTACTTC
size: .; D: TRBD1; J: TRBJ1-2; V: TRBV6-5; CDR3: CASSYSGTGAGYTF; DNA: TGTGCCAGCAGTTACTCTGGGACAGGGGCCGGCTACACCTTC
size: .; D: .; J: TRBJ2-1; V: TRBV18; CDR3: CASSQAGNEQFF; DNA: TGTGCCAGCTCGCAGGCGGGCAATGAGCAGTTCTTC
size: .; D: TRBD2; J: TRBJ2-1; V: TRBV7-9; CDR3: CASSQEVTSEQFF; DNA: TGTGCCAGCAGCCAGGAAGTGACTAGCGAGCAGTTCTTC